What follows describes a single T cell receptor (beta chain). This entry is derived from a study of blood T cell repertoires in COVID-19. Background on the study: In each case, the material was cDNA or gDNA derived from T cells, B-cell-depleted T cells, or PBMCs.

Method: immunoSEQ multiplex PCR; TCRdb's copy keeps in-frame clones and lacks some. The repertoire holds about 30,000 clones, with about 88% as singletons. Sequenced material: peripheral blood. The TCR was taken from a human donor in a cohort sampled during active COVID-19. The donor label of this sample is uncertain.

This CDR3 is CASSSSGRDTQYF. As DNA, the CDR3 is TGTGCCAGCAGCTCTTCAGGGCGAGATACGCAGTATTTT. This chain connects TRBV7-3 to TRBJ2-3, with a weak D call TRBD1 (5 bases). The CDR3 length is 13 residues. The germline V gene has CDR1 SGHTA and CDR2 FQGTGA. The ends were cut back, 4 bases at V and 5 bases at J, with 10 bases in the middle.